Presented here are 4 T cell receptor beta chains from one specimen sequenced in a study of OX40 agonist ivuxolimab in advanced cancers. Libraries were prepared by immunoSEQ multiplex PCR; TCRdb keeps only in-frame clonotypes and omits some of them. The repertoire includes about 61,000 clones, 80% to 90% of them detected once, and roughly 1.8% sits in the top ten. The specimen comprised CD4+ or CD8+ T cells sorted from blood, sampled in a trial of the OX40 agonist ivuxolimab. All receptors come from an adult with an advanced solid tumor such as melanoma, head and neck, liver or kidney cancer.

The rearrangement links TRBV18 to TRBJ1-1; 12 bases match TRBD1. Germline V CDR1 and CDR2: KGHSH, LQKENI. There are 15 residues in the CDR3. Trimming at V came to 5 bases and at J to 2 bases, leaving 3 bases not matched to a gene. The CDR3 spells CASSSGQGANTEAFF. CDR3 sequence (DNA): TGTGCCAGCTCATCGGGACAGGGGGCCAACACTGAAGCTTTCTTT.

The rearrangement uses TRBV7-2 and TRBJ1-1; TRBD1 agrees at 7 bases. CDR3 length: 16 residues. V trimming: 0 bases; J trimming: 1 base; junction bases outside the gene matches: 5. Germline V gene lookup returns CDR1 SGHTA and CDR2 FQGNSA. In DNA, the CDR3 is TGTGCCAGCAGCTTAGCACCCGACAGGGCGAACACTGAAGCTTTCTTT. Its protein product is CASSLAPDRANTEAFF.

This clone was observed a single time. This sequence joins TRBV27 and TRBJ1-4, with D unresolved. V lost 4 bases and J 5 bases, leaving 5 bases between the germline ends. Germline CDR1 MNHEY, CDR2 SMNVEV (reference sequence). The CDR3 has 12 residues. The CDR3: CASSSINEKLFF. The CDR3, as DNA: TGTGCCAGCAGTTCCATCAATGAAAAACTGTTTTTT.

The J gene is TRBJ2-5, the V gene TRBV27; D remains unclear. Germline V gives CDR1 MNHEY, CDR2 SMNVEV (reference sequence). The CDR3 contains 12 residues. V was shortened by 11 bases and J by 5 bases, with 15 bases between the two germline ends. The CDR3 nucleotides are TGTGCCTTCTCCGGGCGGCGTGAGACCCAGTACTTC. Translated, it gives CAFSGRRETQYF.